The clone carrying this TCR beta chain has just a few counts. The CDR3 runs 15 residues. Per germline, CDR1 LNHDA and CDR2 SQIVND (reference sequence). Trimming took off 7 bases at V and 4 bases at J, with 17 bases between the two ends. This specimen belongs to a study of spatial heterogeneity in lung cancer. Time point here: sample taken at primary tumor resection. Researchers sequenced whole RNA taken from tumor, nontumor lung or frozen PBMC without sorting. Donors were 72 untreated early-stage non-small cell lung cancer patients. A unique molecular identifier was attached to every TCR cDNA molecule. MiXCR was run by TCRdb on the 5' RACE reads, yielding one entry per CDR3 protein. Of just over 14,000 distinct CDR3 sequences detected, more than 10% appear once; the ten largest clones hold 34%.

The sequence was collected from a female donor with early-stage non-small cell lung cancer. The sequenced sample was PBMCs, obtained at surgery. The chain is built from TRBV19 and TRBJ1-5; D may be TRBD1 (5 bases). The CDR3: CASTLGTFANQPQHF. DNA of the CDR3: TGTGCCAGTACCCTGGGGACTTTTGCGAATCAGCCCCAGCATTTT.